Listed here are 8 T cell receptor beta chains from one sample, sequenced in a study of identical twins. TCRdb processed the 5' RACE reads anew with MiXCR; each CDR3 protein has one entry. Here the sample spans some 240,000 distinct CDR3 sequences, 8% to 11% being singletons. The sequenced sample consisted of memory T cells sorted from blood. Source of these receptors: a man aged 45-60 years in good health.

This rearrangement joins TRBV20-1 to TRBJ1-5; D uncertain. Germline V gene sequence: CDR1 DFQATT, CDR2 SNEGSKA (reference sequence). Trimming pared 4 bases from V and 1 base from J, leaving 8 bases between. The CDR3 has 13 amino acids. CDR3 sequence (DNA): TGCAGTGCTACTCCCCAAAGCAATCAGCCCCAGCATTTT. This encodes CSATPQSNQPQHF.

This clonotype was recorded at least ten times. This chain uses TRBV10-3 with TRBJ1-2, with 8 bases matching TRBD1. The ends lost 5 bases at V and 6 bases at J; junction bases unmatched: 17. Germline CDR1 and CDR2: ENHRY and SYGVKD. CDR3 length equals 17 residues. In DNA, the CDR3 is TGTGCCATCAGTCCCCCGATGATTAACACAGGGGGAGATGGCTACACCTTC. It encodes CAISPPMINTGGDGYTF.

This rearrangement joins TRBV6-2 or TRBV6-3 to TRBJ2-1; D is unclear. The CDR3 sequence is 12 residues long. V lost 6 bases and J lost 10, with 13 bases in between. Germline CDR1 reads MNHEY; CDR2 reads SVGEGT. The CDR3 bases are TGTGCCAGCAGCTCATGGGTCCAAGAGCAGTTCTTC. It encodes CASSSWVQEQFF.

At least ten counts were recorded for this clonotype. The V call is TRBV7-9, the J call TRBJ2-7; tentatively, D is TRBD1 (6 bases). The germline V and J ends were trimmed by 5 bases and 6 bases, with 14 bases remaining between them. The CDR3 has 13 residues. The germline V gene encodes CDR1 SEHNR and CDR2 FQNEAQ (reference sequence). The CDR3 loop is CASSRDIGGEQYF. In nucleotides, the CDR3 is TGTGCCAGCAGCAGGGATATAGGGGGCGAGCAGTACTTC.

At least ten counts were recorded for this clonotype. This chain links TRBV9 with TRBJ2-1; D gene unclear. The CDR3 length is 13 residues. The V end was cut by 8 bases, the J end by 2 bases, with 11 bases between. Germline V CDR1 and CDR2: SGDLS, YYNGEE. For the CDR3, the DNA is TGTGCCAGTCAGATACGCCCCTACAATGAGCAGTTCTTC. Translated: CASQIRPYNEQFF.

The chain couples TRBV20-1 to TRBJ2-3, with D perhaps matching TRBD2 (6 bases). CDR3 length equals 15 residues. Trimming removed 5 bases at V and 6 bases at J, with 21 bases between. Looked up from germline, CDR1 is DFQATT and CDR2 is SNEGSKA (reference sequence). The DNA of the CDR3 is TGCAGTGCTCTGGTATGGGGAGGCCCCCAGGATACGCAGTATTTT. Protein: CSALVWGGPQDTQYF.

The table lists this clonotype with many counts. V and J are TRBV7-2 and TRBJ2-1, with 9 nucleotides matching TRBD2. J gave up 8 bases and V 5 bases, and 7 bases lay outside the gene matches. Per the germline V gene, CDR1 is SGHTA and CDR2 is FQGNSA. This CDR3 contains 14 residues. The chain's CDR3 is CASSRTTSGYEQFF. CDR3 bases: TGTGCCAGCAGCCGGACGACTAGCGGTTATGAGCAGTTCTTC.

This clonotype was counted between two and nine times. V usage is TRBV7-9 and J usage is TRBJ2-7; D possibly matches TRBD1 or TRBD2 (5 bases each). The CDR3 consists of 17 residues. V was pared by 5 bases and J by 6 bases, with 26 bases between. From germline, CDR1 is SEHNR and CDR2 FQNEAQ (reference sequence). CDR3 region: CASSPRDLPGEMSEQYF. The CDR3 region has the DNA TGTGCCAGCAGCCCCAGGGACCTCCCGGGTGAAATGAGCGAGCAGTACTTC.